This T cell receptor (beta chain) was obtained from a study of shared clonotypes between healthy human individuals. Worth noting for this clone: The antigen remains unidentified.

Trimming took 4 bases from V and 10 from J; bases not matched to a gene: 5. The CDR3 loop spans 12 amino acids. Germline V gene sequence: CDR1 SGHNT, CDR2 YYREEE (reference sequence). Points from the study as a whole: Generation probabilities were higher for clonotypes shared across all four sorted-subset donors than for unshared ones. Several donors held about 4.6% of naive CD4 clonotypes in common.

As originally analysed: Junction-only sequences without quality scores came from ImmunoSEQ, so filtering differed. Using immunoSEQ multiplex PCR, the repertoire was profiled, and TCRdb retains in-frame clones only, with some absent. That table is the source of V, J and clone size, and D and trimming were worked out from the DNA. Here the sample spans millions of clones, about 95% being singletons. Naivety among CD8 cells was defined by CD45RO negativity and positive CCR7 selection, thereby excluding terminally differentiated effector memory CD45RA+ cells. Caucasian adults residing in Nashville, Tennessee made up all the donors.

The source material was naive CD8+ T cells sorted from blood. The genes are TRBV5-4 and TRBJ2-1, with 7 bases lining up with TRBD1. The clonotype comes from a man aged 18 to 35 in good health. CDR3 loop: CASSPGTAEQFF. DNA for the CDR3: TGTGCCAGCAGCCCCGGGACAGCGGAGCAGTTCTTC.